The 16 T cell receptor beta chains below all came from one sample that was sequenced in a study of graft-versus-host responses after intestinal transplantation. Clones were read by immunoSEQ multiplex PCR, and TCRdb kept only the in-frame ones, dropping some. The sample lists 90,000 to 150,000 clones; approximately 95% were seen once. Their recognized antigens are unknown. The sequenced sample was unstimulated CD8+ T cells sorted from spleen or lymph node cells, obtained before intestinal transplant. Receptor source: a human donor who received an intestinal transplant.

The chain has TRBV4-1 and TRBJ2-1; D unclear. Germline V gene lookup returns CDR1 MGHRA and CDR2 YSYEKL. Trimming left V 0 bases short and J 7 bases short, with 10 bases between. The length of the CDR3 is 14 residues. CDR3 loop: CASSQDPGPNEQFF. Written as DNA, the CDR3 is TGCGCCAGCAGCCAAGATCCGGGTCCTAATGAGCAGTTCTTC.

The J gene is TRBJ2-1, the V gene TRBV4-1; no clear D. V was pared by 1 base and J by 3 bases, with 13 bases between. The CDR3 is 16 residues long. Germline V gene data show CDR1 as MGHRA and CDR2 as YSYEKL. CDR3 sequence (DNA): TGCGCCAGCAGCCAAGGGGATGTGATGGACTACAATGAGCAGTTCTTC. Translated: CASSQGDVMDYNEQFF.

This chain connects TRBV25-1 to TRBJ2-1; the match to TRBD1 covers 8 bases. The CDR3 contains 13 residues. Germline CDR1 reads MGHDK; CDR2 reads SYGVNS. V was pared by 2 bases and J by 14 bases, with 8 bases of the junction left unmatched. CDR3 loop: CASSEPGGLLEFF. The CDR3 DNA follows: TGTGCCAGCAGTGAACCAGGGGGCCTATTAGAGTTCTTC.

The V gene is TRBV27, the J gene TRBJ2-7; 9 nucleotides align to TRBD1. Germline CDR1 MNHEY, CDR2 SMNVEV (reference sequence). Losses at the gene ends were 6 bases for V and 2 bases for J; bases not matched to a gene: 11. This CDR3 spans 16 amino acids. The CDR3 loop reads CASSPAGTGLTYEQYF. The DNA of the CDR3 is TGTGCCAGCAGCCCCGCCGGGACAGGGCTTACCTACGAGCAGTACTTC.

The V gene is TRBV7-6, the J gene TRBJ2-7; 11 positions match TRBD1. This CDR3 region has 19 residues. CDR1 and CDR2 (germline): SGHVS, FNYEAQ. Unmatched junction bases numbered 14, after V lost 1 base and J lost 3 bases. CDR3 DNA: TGTGCCAGCAGCTTAGTTGTCGGCTTGACCGGGACAGGGGGCTACGAGCAGTACTTC. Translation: CASSLVVGLTGTGGYEQYF.

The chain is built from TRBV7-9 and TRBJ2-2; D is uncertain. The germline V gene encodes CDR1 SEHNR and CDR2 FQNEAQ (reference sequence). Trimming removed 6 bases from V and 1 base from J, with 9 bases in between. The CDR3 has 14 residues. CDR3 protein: CASSSDGNTGELFF. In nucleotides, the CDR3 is TGTGCCAGCAGTTCGGACGGGAACACCGGGGAGCTGTTTTTT. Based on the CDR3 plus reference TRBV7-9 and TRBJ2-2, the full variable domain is DTGVSQNPRHKITKRGQNVTFRCDPISEHNRLYWYRQTLGQGPEFLTYFQNEAQLEKSRLLSDRFSAERPKGSFSTLEIQRTEQGDSAMYLCASSSDGNTGELFFGEGSRLTVL.

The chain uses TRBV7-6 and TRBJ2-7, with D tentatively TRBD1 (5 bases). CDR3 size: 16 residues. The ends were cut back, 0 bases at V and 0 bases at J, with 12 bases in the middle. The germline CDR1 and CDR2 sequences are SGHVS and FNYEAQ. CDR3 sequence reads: CASSLALAGPSYEQYF. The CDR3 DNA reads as TGTGCCAGCAGCTTAGCGCTCGCAGGGCCCTCCTACGAGCAGTACTTC. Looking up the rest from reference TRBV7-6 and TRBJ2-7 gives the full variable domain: GAGVSQSPRYKVTKRGQDVALRCDPISGHVSLYWYRQALGQGPEFLTYFNYEAQQDKSGLPNDRFSAERPEGSISTLTIQRTEQRDSAMYRCASSLALAGPSYEQYFGPGTRLTVT.

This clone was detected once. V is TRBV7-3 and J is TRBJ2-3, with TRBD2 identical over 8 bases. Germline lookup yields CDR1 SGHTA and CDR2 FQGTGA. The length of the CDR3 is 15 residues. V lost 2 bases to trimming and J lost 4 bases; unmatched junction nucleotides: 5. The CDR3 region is CASSLSSGSADTQYF. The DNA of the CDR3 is TGTGCCAGCAGCTTATCGAGCGGGAGCGCAGATACGCAGTATTTT.

CDR3 in amino acids: CASTEGGIDGYTF. CDR3 coding DNA: TGTGCCAGCACCGAAGGGGGAATCGATGGCTACACCTTC. The gene calls are TRBV2 and TRBJ1-2; D is possibly TRBD1 (6 bases). Trimming took off 7 bases at V and 6 bases at J, with 15 bases between the two ends. Germline V lookup: CDR1 SNHLY, CDR2 FYNNEI. This CDR3 spans 13 amino acids.

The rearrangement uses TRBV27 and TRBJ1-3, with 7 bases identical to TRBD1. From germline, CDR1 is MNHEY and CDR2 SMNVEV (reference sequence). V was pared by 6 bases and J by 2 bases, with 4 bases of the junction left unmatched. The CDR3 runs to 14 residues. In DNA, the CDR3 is TGTGCCAGCAGCCAGACAGGGACTGGAAACACCATATATTTT. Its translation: CASSQTGTGNTIYF.

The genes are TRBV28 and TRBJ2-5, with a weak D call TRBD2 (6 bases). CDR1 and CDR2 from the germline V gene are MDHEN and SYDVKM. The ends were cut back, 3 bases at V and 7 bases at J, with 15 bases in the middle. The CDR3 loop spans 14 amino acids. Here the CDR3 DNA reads TGTGCCAGCAGTTTCCTCCGGGAGTATAGGACCCAGTACTTC. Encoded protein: CASSFLREYRTQYF. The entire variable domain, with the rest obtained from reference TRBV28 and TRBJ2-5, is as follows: DVKVTQSSRYLVKRTGEKVFLECVQDMDHENMFWYRQDPGLGLRLIYFSYDVKMKEKGDIPEGYSVSREKKERFSLILESASTNQTSMYLCASSFLREYRTQYFGPGTRLLVL.

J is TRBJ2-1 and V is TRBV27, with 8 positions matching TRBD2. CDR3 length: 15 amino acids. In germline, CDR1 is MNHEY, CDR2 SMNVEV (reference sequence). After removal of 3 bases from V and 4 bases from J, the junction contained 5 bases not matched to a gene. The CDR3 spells CASSFVTSDYNEQFF. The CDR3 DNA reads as TGTGCCAGCAGTTTTGTGACTAGCGATTACAATGAGCAGTTCTTC.

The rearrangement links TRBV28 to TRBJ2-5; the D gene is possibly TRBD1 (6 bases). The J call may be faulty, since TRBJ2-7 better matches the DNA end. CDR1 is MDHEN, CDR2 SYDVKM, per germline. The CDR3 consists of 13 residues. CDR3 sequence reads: CASSVDSSYEQYF. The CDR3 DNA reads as TGTGCCAGCAGCGTGGACAGCTCCTACGAGCAGTACTTC.

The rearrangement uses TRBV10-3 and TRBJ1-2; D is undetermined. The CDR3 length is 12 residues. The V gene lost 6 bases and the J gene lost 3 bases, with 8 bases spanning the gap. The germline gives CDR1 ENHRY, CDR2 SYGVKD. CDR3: CAISPDDYGYTF. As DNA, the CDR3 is TGTGCCATCAGCCCTGACGACTATGGCTACACCTTC.

CDR3 protein: CASSALPAGAPKNIQYF. The CDR3 bases are TGTGCCAGCAGTGCCCTCCCGGCGGGAGCCCCCAAAAACATTCAGTACTTC. V gene TRBV7-2 combines with J gene TRBJ2-4, with 7 bases that match TRBD2. V was clipped by 6 bases and J by 2 bases; unmatched bases: 13. This CDR3 comprises 17 residues. Germline V lookup: CDR1 SGHTA, CDR2 FQGNSA.

The chain's CDR3 is CASSLRGGHSTDTQYF. The CDR3 DNA sequence: TGTGCCAGCAGCTTAAGAGGGGGCCATAGCACAGATACGCAGTATTTT. The V and J genes are TRBV7-8 and TRBJ2-3; 7 positions agree with TRBD1. Germline-derived CDR1 and CDR2 are SGHVS and FQNEAQ. Trimming removed 2 bases from V and 0 bases from J; junction bases left unmatched: 5. The CDR3 loop spans 16 amino acids. Combining the CDR3 with reference TRBV7-8 and TRBJ2-3 gives the whole variable domain GAGVSQSPRYKVAKRGQDVALRCDPISGHVSLFWYQQALGQGPEFLTYFQNEAQLDKSGLPSDRFFAERPEGSVSTLKIQRTQQEDSAVYLCASSLRGGHSTDTQYFGPGTRLTVL.